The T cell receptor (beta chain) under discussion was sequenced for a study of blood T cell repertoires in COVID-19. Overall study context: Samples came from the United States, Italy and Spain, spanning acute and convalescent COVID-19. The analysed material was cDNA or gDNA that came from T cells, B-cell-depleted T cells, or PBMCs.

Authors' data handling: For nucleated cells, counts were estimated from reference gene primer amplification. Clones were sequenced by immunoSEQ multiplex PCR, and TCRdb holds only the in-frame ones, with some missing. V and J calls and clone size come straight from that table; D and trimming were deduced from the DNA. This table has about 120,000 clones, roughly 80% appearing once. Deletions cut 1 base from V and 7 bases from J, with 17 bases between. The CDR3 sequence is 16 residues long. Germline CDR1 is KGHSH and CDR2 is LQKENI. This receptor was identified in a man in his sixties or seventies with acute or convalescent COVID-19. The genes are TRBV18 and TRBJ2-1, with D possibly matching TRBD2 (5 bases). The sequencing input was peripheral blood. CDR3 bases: TGTGCCAGCTCACCACGCGTCGGGAATATACCGAATGAGCAGTTCTTC. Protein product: CASSPRVGNIPNEQFF.